Presented here are 7 T cell receptor beta chains from one specimen sequenced in a study of early T cells in non-severe SARS-CoV-2 infection. TCRdb passed the 5' RACE reads through MiXCR, listing each CDR3 protein once. Of over 60,000 distinct CDR3 sequences listed, about 9% are singletons. Material: whole blood. Source of these receptors: an adult who was a healthcare worker with PCR-confirmed SARS-CoV-2 infection or an uninfected control (not recorded which).

There are many counts of this clonotype. The rearrangement joins TRBV21-1 to TRBJ2-7; the DNA was not compared with TRBD2, the D call given in the table. TRBV21-1 is a documented pseudogene. This CDR3 spans 15 amino acids. CDR3 DNA sequence: TGTGCCACCGAAGCCGAACTCAGCGGACCCTACGAGCAGTACTTC. This translates into CATEAELSGPYEQYF.

The chain joins TRBV5-5 to TRBJ2-5, with a possible D match to TRBD1 (6 bases). Germline CDR1 is SGHKS and CDR2 is YYEKEE (reference sequence). V lost 4 bases and J 4 bases, leaving 8 bases between the germline ends. The CDR3 consists of 12 residues. The CDR3 nucleotides are TGTGCCAGCAGCAGGGGGATAGAGACCCAGTACTTC. Translated, it gives CASSRGIETQYF.

The chain couples TRBV7-2 to TRBJ1-6; D may be TRBD1 (6 bases). The CDR3 covers 13 residues. Germline assignment: CDR1 SGHTA and CDR2 FQGNSA. V dropped 10 bases and J dropped 7 bases, with 14 bases sitting between them. As DNA, the CDR3 is TGTGCCACCCAAGGCGGGGGCAATTCACCCCTCCACTTT. Amino acid sequence: CATQGGGNSPLHF.

The CDR3: CASSPDRQRDEQYF. Written as DNA, the CDR3 is TGTGCCAGCTCGCCGGACAGGCAGCGGGACGAGCAGTACTTC. The chain combines TRBV18 with TRBJ2-7; possible D gene TRBD1, 7 bases. V was shortened by 6 bases and J by 5 bases, with 17 bases between the two germline ends. The CDR3 runs 14 residues. Germline loops: CDR1 KGHSH, CDR2 LQKENI.

At least ten counts were recorded for this clonotype. The V call is TRBV5-1, the J call TRBJ2-1, with 8 bases identical to TRBD2. This CDR3 spans 20 amino acids. V shed 3 bases, J shed 2 bases, and the junction held 19 bases outside the gene matches. Germline values: CDR1 SGHRS, CDR2 YFSETQ. The CDR3 region has the DNA TGCGCCAGCAGCTCGAATAAACATTGGGAGCGACTAGCGACCTACAATGAGCAGTTCTTC. This codes for CASSSNKHWERLATYNEQFF.

This clonotype was observed many times. The J gene is TRBJ2-5, the V gene TRBV6-6; D might be TRBD1 or TRBD2, each matching 6 bases. The CDR3 has 13 amino acids. Germline V gives CDR1 MNHNY, CDR2 SVGAGI (reference sequence). Trimming shortened V by 2 bases and J by 5 bases, and 9 bases separated the two germline ends. The CDR3: CASSYGGRETQYF. The CDR3 DNA follows: TGTGCCAGCAGTTACGGGGGGCGCGAGACCCAGTACTTC.

There are many counts of this clonotype. V and J are TRBV4-3 and TRBJ2-3; D is unresolved. CDR3 length: 15 amino acids. Looked up from germline, CDR1 is LGHNA and CDR2 is YSLEER. Deletions cut 0 bases from V and 4 bases from J, with 11 bases between. The CDR3 DNA reads as TGCGCCAGCAGCCAAGATACCTCCACCCCAGATACGCAGTATTTT. Its translation: CASSQDTSTPDTQYF.